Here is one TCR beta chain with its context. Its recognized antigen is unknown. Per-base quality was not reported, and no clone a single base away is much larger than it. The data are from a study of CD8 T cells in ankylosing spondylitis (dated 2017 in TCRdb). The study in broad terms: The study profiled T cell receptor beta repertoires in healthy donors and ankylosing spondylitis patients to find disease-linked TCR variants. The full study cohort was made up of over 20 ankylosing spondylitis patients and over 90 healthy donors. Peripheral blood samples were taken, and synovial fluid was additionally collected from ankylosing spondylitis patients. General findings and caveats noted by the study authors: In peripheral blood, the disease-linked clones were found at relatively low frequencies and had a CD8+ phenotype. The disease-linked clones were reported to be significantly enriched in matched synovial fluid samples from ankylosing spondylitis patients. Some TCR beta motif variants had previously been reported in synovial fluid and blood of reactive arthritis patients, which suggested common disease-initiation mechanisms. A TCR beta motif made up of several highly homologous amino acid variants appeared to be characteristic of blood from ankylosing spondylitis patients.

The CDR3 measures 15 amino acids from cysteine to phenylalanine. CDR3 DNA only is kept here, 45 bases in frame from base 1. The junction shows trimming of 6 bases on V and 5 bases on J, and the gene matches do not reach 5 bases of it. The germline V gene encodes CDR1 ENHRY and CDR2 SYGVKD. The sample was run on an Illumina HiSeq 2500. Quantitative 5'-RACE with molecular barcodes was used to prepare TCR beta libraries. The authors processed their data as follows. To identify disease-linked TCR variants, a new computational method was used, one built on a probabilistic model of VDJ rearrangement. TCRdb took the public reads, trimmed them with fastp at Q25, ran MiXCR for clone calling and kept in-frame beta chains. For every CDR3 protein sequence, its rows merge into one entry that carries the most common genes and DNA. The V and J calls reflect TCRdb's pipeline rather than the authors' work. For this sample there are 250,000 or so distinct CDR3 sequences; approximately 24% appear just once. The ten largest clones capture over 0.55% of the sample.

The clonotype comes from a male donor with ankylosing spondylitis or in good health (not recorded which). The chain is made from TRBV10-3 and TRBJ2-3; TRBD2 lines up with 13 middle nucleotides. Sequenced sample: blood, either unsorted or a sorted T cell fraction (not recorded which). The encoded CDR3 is CAIRETSGGLDTQYF. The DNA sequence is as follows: TGTGCCATCAGGGAGACTAGCGGGGGGCTAGATACGCAGTATTTT.